The 16 T cell receptor beta chains in this list originate from one sample, sequenced in a study of a mutant IDH1 vaccine in newly diagnosed glioma (TCRdb year 2021). Which antigens these TCRs recognize remains unknown. In light of the paper, this sample's time point label describes: week 47, end of study. Every vaccine dose consisted of 300 ug of a 20-mer mutant IDH1 peptide in Montanide, administered subcutaneously together with topical imiquimod. The receptor library was made with the immunoSEQ multiplex PCR assay. Entries here come from immuneACCESS through TCRdb and include only in-frame sequences with V and J called. Some clones fail to appear in such tables; in the studies checked, an unresolved V gene covers under half of the shortfall, and the cause of the remainder is unknown. For this sample the table gives about 94,000 clones, of which nearly 90% were detected only once. The ten largest make up over 0.7% of the sample.

This sample comprised PBMCs, obtained from a glioma patient whose treatment included an IDH1 peptide vaccine. All receptors come from a woman between 50 and 59 years old with glioma.

The chain links TRBV27 to TRBJ1-1; D possibly corresponds to TRBD1 (5 bases). V was cut by 3 bases and J by 2 bases, with 10 bases left in between. There are 14 residues in the CDR3. The V gene's germline CDR1 is MNHEY and CDR2 SMNVEV (reference sequence). Here the CDR3 reads CASSLAGRNTEAFF. The DNA of the CDR3 is TGTGCCAGCAGTTTGGCAGGGCGAAACACTGAAGCTTTCTTT.

This rearrangement joins TRBV2 to TRBJ2-7, with 11 bases that match TRBD2. The V gene's germline CDR1 is SNHLY and CDR2 FYNNEI. Trimming removed 6 bases from V and 2 bases from J; junction bases left unmatched: 6. CDR3 length equals 15 residues. Here the CDR3 reads CASRNSGRGTYEQYF. DNA for the CDR3: TGTGCCAGCAGGAATAGCGGGAGGGGCACCTACGAGCAGTACTTC.

The chain recombines TRBV10-3 with TRBJ2-2, with 9 bases identical to TRBD1. With 6 bases clipped from V and 4 bases from J, the junction kept 6 bases outside the gene matches. The CDR3 sequence is 15 residues long. Germline V gene sequence: CDR1 ENHRY, CDR2 SYGVKD. The CDR3 DNA reads as TGTGCCATCAGGCGGACAGGGGAGGGCACCGGGGAGCTGTTTTTT. Translation: CAIRRTGEGTGELFF.

The rearrangement links TRBV4-2 to TRBJ1-4; a weak D match, TRBD1 (6 bases). The CDR3 loop spans 16 amino acids. CDR1 and CDR2 (germline): LGHNA, YNFKEQ. Trimming took 4 bases from V and 2 from J, leaving 14 bases between them. Here the CDR3 reads CASSPKWTATNEKLFF. The DNA of the CDR3 is TGTGCCAGCAGCCCGAAATGGACAGCCACTAATGAAAAACTGTTTTTT.

The rearrangement uses TRBV7-9 and TRBJ2-2; 13 bases fit TRBD2. Germline CDR1 and CDR2: SEHNR and FQNEAQ (reference sequence). Trimming removed 6 bases from V and 4 bases from J; junction bases left unmatched: 5. The CDR3 loop spans 16 amino acids. This chain's CDR3 is CASRLGLAGVTGELFF. The CDR3 nucleotides read TGTGCCAGCAGGCTCGGACTAGCGGGAGTCACCGGGGAGCTGTTTTTT.

V usage is TRBV7-3 and J usage is TRBJ2-2; D unresolved. Germline V gene sequence: CDR1 SGHTA, CDR2 FQGTGA. The V end was cut by 5 bases, the J end by 4 bases, with 11 bases between. The length of the CDR3 is 14 residues. The CDR3, as DNA: TGTGCCAGCAGCCTTGTTAGAGGCACCGGGGAGCTGTTTTTT. Protein sequence: CASSLVRGTGELFF.

The chain has TRBV6-1 and TRBJ2-1; 9 bases line up with TRBD2. This CDR3 has 13 residues. Germline V CDR1 and CDR2: MNHNS, SASEGT. The ends lost 6 bases at V and 8 bases at J; junction bases unmatched: 5. The CDR3 region has the DNA TGTGCCAGCAGGGCGGGAGGGCCGGATGAGCAGTTCTTC. Protein product: CASRAGGPDEQFF.

This clone was detected only a few times. The chain has TRBV5-1 and TRBJ2-7; the match to TRBD1 covers 8 bases. The CDR3 consists of 15 residues. V lost 0 bases and J lost 1; bases outside the gene matches: 3. CDR1 SGHRS and CDR2 YFSETQ come from the germline V gene. CDR3 sequence: CASSLAQGASYEQYF. CDR3 DNA: TGCGCCAGCAGCTTGGCCCAGGGGGCTTCCTACGAGCAGTACTTC.

This chain joins TRBV19 and TRBJ2-6, with D perhaps matching TRBD1 (6 bases). Per the germline V gene, CDR1 is LNHDA and CDR2 is SQIVND (reference sequence). V was pared by 7 bases and J by 0 bases, with 10 bases between. The CDR3 is made up of 15 amino acids. CDR3 sequence: CASIGQFSGANVLTF. CDR3 DNA sequence: TGTGCCAGTATCGGACAGTTCTCTGGGGCCAACGTCCTGACTTTC.

The chain couples TRBV5-1 to TRBJ2-3; TRBD2 matches 9 bases. The trim removed 7 bases at V and 3 bases at J, leaving 6 bases unmatched. CDR1 and CDR2 (germline): SGHRS, YFSETQ. This CDR3 is 14 amino acids long. Written as DNA, the CDR3 is TGCGCCAGCTATAAGCGGGAGGCTACAGATACGCAGTATTTT. This codes for CASYKREATDTQYF.

CDR3 protein: CASSPRDSGYEQYF. CDR3 nucleotides: TGCGCCAGCAGCCCCCGGGACAGCGGCTACGAGCAGTACTTC. V and J are TRBV5-1 and TRBJ2-7, with 7 bases matching TRBD1. Germline values: CDR1 SGHRS, CDR2 YFSETQ. There are 14 residues in the CDR3. After removal of 4 bases from V and 3 bases from J, the junction contained 7 bases not matched to a gene.

The chain recombines TRBV20-1 with TRBJ1-2; tentative D call: TRBD1 (5 bases). The CDR3 is made up of 11 amino acids. The germline V gene has CDR1 DFQATT and CDR2 SNEGSKA (reference sequence). Trimming pared 3 bases from V and 6 bases from J, leaving 8 bases between. The CDR3 bases are TGCAGTGCTAGTCAGGGCAATGGCTACACCTTC. This codes for CSASQGNGYTF.

This clone occurred once. The chain carries TRBV7-9 and TRBJ1-5; D not resolved. CDR1 SEHNR and CDR2 FQNEAQ come from the germline V gene (reference sequence). This CDR3 has 16 amino acids. V was pared by 0 bases and J by 3 bases, with 12 bases between. CDR3: CASSLAWVSSNQPQHF. As DNA, the CDR3 is TGTGCCAGCAGCTTAGCATGGGTCAGTTCCAATCAGCCCCAGCATTTT.

The rearrangement uses TRBV7-3 and TRBJ2-2; a possible D gene is TRBD1 (8 bases). The germline gives CDR1 SGHTA, CDR2 FQGTGA. Deletions cut 5 bases from V and 7 bases from J, with 17 bases between. The CDR3 length is 15 residues. CDR3: CASSLRTGRDGELFF. The CDR3 region has the DNA TGTGCCAGCAGCCTCCGGACAGGGAGGGACGGGGAGCTGTTTTTT.

This chain joins TRBV6-6 and TRBJ2-7; D is undetermined. Trimming removed 4 bases from V and 1 base from J, with 5 bases in between. CDR1 and CDR2 (germline): MNHNY, SVGAGI (reference sequence). The CDR3 extends over 12 amino acids. The CDR3 here is CASSLTSYEQYF. CDR3 DNA: TGTGCCAGCAGTTTAACATCCTACGAGCAGTACTTC.

V is TRBV5-4 and J is TRBJ1-4, with D possibly being TRBD1 (5 bases). The CDR3 is 13 amino acids. The germline CDR1 and CDR2 sequences are SGHNT and YYREEE (reference sequence). Trimming took off 4 bases at V and 8 bases at J, with 12 bases between the two ends. The CDR3 DNA reads as TGTGCCAGCAGCCCCGGGCGGGACGAAAAACTGTTTTTT. Protein product: CASSPGRDEKLFF.